This TCR beta chain was captured in a study of naive and memory T cell subsets. Both TRBC1 and TRBC2 were covered by a beta constant-region primer of two equimolar oligonucleotides. Ligation attached a single-stranded oligonucleotide with a 12-nucleotide UMI and the SP2 primer to the cDNA 3' end. TCRdb ran MiXCR on the UMI-ligation and nested PCR reads and lists one entry per CDR3 protein. The data show 120,000 to 150,000 distinct CDR3 sequences, with 15% to 20% seen just once and around 0.14% held by the top ten. CDR3 length: 14 amino acids. CDR1 LGHNA and CDR2 YNFKEQ come from the germline V gene. Trimming shortened V by 3 bases and J by 5 bases, and 11 bases separated the two germline ends.

The chain is built from TRBV4-2 and TRBJ2-4; tentative D call: TRBD2 (5 bases). Source material: naive CD4+ T cells from blood. The receptor was isolated from a human donor in good health. For the CDR3, the DNA is TGTGCCAGCAGCCATACCCCAGCGGAAAACATTCAGTACTTC. Its translation is CASSHTPAENIQYF.